These 3 T cell receptor beta chains originate from one sample sequenced in a study of cytotoxic CD8 clonotypes in ibrutinib-treated CLL. Clones were sequenced by immunoSEQ multiplex PCR, and TCRdb holds only the in-frame ones, with some missing. There are approximately 320,000 clones in the sample; under 70% occur only once, and about 6.7% lies in the top ten. Sequencing was performed on PBMCs, taken after 36 months of ibrutinib treatment. The source of these receptors is a human donor with chronic lymphocytic leukemia.

J is TRBJ2-1 and V is TRBV4-3, with D unresolved. The germline V and J ends were trimmed by 3 bases and 7 bases, with 10 bases remaining between them. The CDR3 runs 13 residues. Germline loops: CDR1 LGHNA, CDR2 YSLEER. The CDR3 DNA is TGCGCCAGCAGCCAGGCCTATAGGAATGAGCAGTTCTTC. This sequence encodes CASSQAYRNEQFF.

This sequence joins TRBV29-1 and TRBJ2-4; D might be TRBD2 (5 bases). This CDR3 has 18 residues. Trimming left V 4 bases short and J 0 bases short, with 22 bases between. Germline V gene lookup returns CDR1 SQVTM and CDR2 ANQGSEA. Here the CDR3 reads CSVGETLEGDLAKNIQYF. Here the CDR3 DNA reads TGCAGCGTTGGGGAAACCCTAGAGGGAGATTTAGCCAAAAACATTCAGTACTTC.

The V and J genes are TRBV2 and TRBJ2-5; 11 bases are shared with TRBD2. CDR3 length: 16 amino acids. The junction had 9 bases not matched to a gene; V was cut back by 4 bases and J by 5 bases. Germline V gene data show CDR1 as SNHLY and CDR2 as FYNNEI. The CDR3 nucleotides read TGTGCCAGCAGTGGCCTTAGCGGGGGGGTGATTGAGACCCAGTACTTC. Amino acid sequence: CASSGLSGGVIETQYF.